Below are 26 T cell receptor beta chains sequenced from a single sample in a study of blood T cell repertoires in COVID-19 (TCRdb year 2020). The library was made by the immunoSEQ multiplex PCR assay. TCRdb took over this immuneACCESS table, retaining in-frame rearrangements with V and J assigned. Such tables are incomplete; in checked studies, under half of the missing clones stem from an unresolved V gene, and the remainder is unexplained. The sample table contains roughly 140,000 clones; only one count was recorded for more than 80% of them. Clones ranked in the top ten supply around 2.1% of the sample. The sample comprised peripheral blood. All receptors derive from a man between 65 and 79 years old with acute or convalescent COVID-19.

V usage is TRBV5-1 and J usage is TRBJ1-5; 7 bases map to TRBD1. V lost 0 bases, J lost 10 bases, and 10 bases stayed unmatched. The CDR3 sequence is 15 residues long. Germline-derived CDR1 and CDR2 are SGHRS and YFSETQ. CDR3 loop: CASSLAGQDTSPQHF. The CDR3 DNA follows: TGCGCCAGCAGCTTGGCCGGACAGGACACCTCCCCCCAGCATTTT. The full variable domain, with the rest looked up from reference TRBV5-1 and TRBJ1-5, is KAGVTQTPRYLIKTRGQQVTLSCSPISGHRSVSWYQQTPGQGLQFLFEYFSETQRNKGNFPGRFSGRQFSNSRSEMNVSTLELGDSALYLCASSLAGQDTSPQHFGDGTRLSIL.

The chain links TRBV6-1 to TRBJ2-2; no clear D. Deletions cut 0 bases from V and 3 bases from J, with 5 bases between. Germline V gene lookup returns CDR1 MNHNS and CDR2 SASEGT. The CDR3 is 14 residues long. The CDR3: CASSEARYTGELFF. Written as DNA, the CDR3 is TGTGCCAGCAGTGAAGCGCGCTACACCGGGGAGCTGTTTTTT.

The CDR3 sequence: CASSLAFYEQFF. The DNA for the CDR3 is TGTGCCAGCAGCTTAGCGTTCTATGAGCAGTTCTTC. V gene TRBV7-2 combines with J gene TRBJ2-1, with no clear D. V was clipped by 0 bases and J by 8 bases, with 5 bases between them. The CDR3 contains 12 residues. CDR1 and CDR2 (germline): SGHTA, FQGNSA.

The chain employs TRBV10-3 and TRBJ2-7, with 7 bases identical to TRBD1. V was clipped by 5 bases and J by 2 bases; unmatched bases: 6. Germline V lookup: CDR1 ENHRY, CDR2 SYGVKD. CDR3 size: 14 residues. The CDR3 sequence: CAISPDRETYEQYF. DNA of the CDR3: TGTGCCATCAGTCCTGACAGGGAGACCTACGAGCAGTACTTC.

The rearrangement uses TRBV11-2 and TRBJ1-4; 8 nucleotides match TRBD1. The germline CDR1 and CDR2 sequences are SGHAT and FQNNGV. The V segment lost 4 bases and the J segment 8 bases; nucleotides outside the gene matches: 6. The CDR3 has 14 amino acids. CDR3 sequence: CASSSDRVNEKLFF. CDR3 sequence (DNA): TGTGCCAGCAGCTCGGACAGGGTAAACGAAAAACTGTTTTTT.

Here the CDR3 DNA reads TGTGCCAGCAGTGAACAGGGGGGTGGCAATCAGCCCCAGCATTTT. This translates into CASSEQGGGNQPQHF. This sequence joins TRBV6-1 and TRBJ1-5; 7 bases line up with TRBD1. CDR1 MNHNS and CDR2 SASEGT come from the germline V gene. V gave up 2 bases and J gave up 2 bases; unmatched junction bases: 3. The CDR3 is 15 amino acids.

This clone was observed a handful of times. The V gene is TRBV9, the J gene TRBJ1-2, with 7 positions matching TRBD1. The CDR3 is 17 residues long. From germline, CDR1 is SGDLS and CDR2 YYNGEE. V lost 4 bases, J lost 2 bases, and 14 bases stayed unmatched. The CDR3 DNA follows: TGTGCCAGCAGCACCCGGGAAGGGGGCGCAAGAAACTATGGCTACACCTTC. As protein: CASSTREGGARNYGYTF.

The chain is built from TRBV2 and TRBJ2-1; 12 nucleotides match TRBD2. The CDR3 sequence is 15 residues long. CDR1 and CDR2 (germline): SNHLY, FYNNEI. V gave up 6 bases and J gave up 8 bases; unmatched junction bases: 8. The CDR3 DNA sequence: TGTGCCAGCAGGTCACTAGCGGGAGGCCCCCATGAGCAGTTCTTC. Protein sequence: CASRSLAGGPHEQFF.

As to this clone: The junction differs from germline at one of its ends, possibly a read error. The rearrangement links TRBV18 to TRBJ1-5, with D maybe TRBD1 (6 bases). The CDR3 loop spans 14 amino acids. The germline gives CDR1 KGHSH, CDR2 LQKENI. The CDR3: CATSGANSNQPQHF. In nucleotides, the CDR3 is TGTGCCACCTCAGGGGCAAATAGCAATCAGCCCCAGCATTTT.

This chain's CDR3 is CASSQDWLAGEGYEQYF. CDR3 DNA sequence: TGCGCCAGCAGCCAAGATTGGCTAGCGGGAGAAGGTTACGAGCAGTACTTC. The genes are TRBV4-1 and TRBJ2-7; 10 bases align to TRBD2. With 0 bases clipped from V and 4 bases from J, the junction kept 9 bases outside the gene matches. Germline V lookup: CDR1 MGHRA, CDR2 YSYEKL. The CDR3 spans 17 residues.

This rearrangement joins TRBV6-1 to TRBJ2-7; 7 positions match TRBD1. The V gene's germline CDR1 is MNHNS and CDR2 SASEGT. Germline trimming cut 1 base from V and 3 bases from J; bases unmatched to any gene: 6. CDR3 length: 15 residues. The CDR3 spells CASSEGQGKVYEQYF. CDR3 DNA: TGTGCCAGCAGTGAAGGACAGGGAAAGGTCTACGAGCAGTACTTC.

The chain combines TRBV6-5 with TRBJ2-7; no reliable D call. Germline-derived CDR1 and CDR2 are MNHEY and SVGAGI. Trimming pared 0 bases from V and 3 bases from J, leaving 12 bases between. CDR3 length: 15 amino acids. Here the CDR3 DNA reads TGTGCCAGCAGTTACTCCGCTGCCGGGTACTACGAGCAGTACTTC. It is translated as CASSYSAAGYYEQYF.

The V call is TRBV13, the J call TRBJ1-2; 7 bases fit TRBD1. This CDR3 region has 12 residues. The junction had 1 base not matched to a gene; V was cut back by 2 bases and J by 7 bases. The V gene's germline CDR1 is PRHDT and CDR2 FYEKMQ (reference sequence). The CDR3 DNA sequence: TGTGCCAGCAGCTTACAGGGGGGTGGCTACACCTTC. Translated, it gives CASSLQGGGYTF.

The J gene is TRBJ1-5, the V gene TRBV6-5, with D possibly TRBD1 on 5 matching bases. Germline V gene data show CDR1 as MNHEY and CDR2 as SVGAGI. Trimming shortened V by 0 bases and J by 6 bases, and 9 bases separated the two germline ends. The CDR3 runs 14 residues. The CDR3 DNA sequence: TGTGCCAGCAGTTACTCGGGCAGGGCTCAGCCCCAGCATTTT. It yields the protein CASSYSGRAQPQHF.

The rearrangement uses TRBV6-1 and TRBJ2-7; 8 positions match TRBD2. Losses at the gene ends were 2 bases for V and 3 bases for J; bases not matched to a gene: 6. CDR3 length: 15 amino acids. Germline V CDR1 and CDR2: MNHNS, SASEGT. CDR3 coding DNA: TGTGCCAGCAGTGAACGAACGGGGGGGCTCTACGAGCAGTACTTC. Amino acids: CASSERTGGLYEQYF.

The V gene is TRBV15, the J gene TRBJ1-3, with 11 nucleotides matching TRBD1. The CDR3 has 18 amino acids. The germline V gene encodes CDR1 LNHNV and CDR2 YYDKDF (reference sequence). The ends lost 1 base at V and 0 bases at J; junction bases unmatched: 5. This chain's CDR3 is CATSRVRGTGGSGNTIYF. CDR3 DNA sequence: TGTGCCACCAGCAGAGTAAGAGGGACAGGGGGCTCTGGAAACACCATATATTTT.

The rearrangement uses TRBV6-6 and TRBJ1-6, with TRBD1 identical over 9 bases. Germline values: CDR1 MNHNY, CDR2 SVGAGI (reference sequence). J was trimmed by 7 bases and V by 6 bases; bases with no gene match: 10. CDR3 length: 16 residues. The CDR3 bases are TGTGCCAGCAGGGGGGGATTGGGACAGGGCAATTCACCCCTCCACTTT. Protein sequence: CASRGGLGQGNSPLHF.

The chain uses TRBV18 and TRBJ2-1; 7 bases align to TRBD1. This CDR3 spans 14 amino acids. Looked up from germline, CDR1 is KGHSH and CDR2 is LQKENI. V trimming: 3 bases; J trimming: 2 bases; junction bases outside the gene matches: 1. This CDR3 reads CASSPTGTYNEQFF. In DNA form, the CDR3 reads TGTGCCAGCTCACCGACAGGGACCTACAATGAGCAGTTCTTC. Combining the CDR3 with reference TRBV18 and TRBJ2-1 gives the whole variable domain NAGVMQNPRHLVRRRGQEARLRCSPMKGHSHVYWYRQLPEEGLKFMVYLQKENIIDESGMPKERFSAEFPKEGPSILRIQQVVRGDSAAYFCASSPTGTYNEQFFGPGTRLTVL.

J is TRBJ2-2 and V is TRBV7-4; 9 nucleotides align to TRBD2. After removal of 3 bases from V and 0 bases from J, the junction contained 8 bases not matched to a gene. Germline CDR1 is SGHVT and CDR2 is SQSDAQ. The CDR3 consists of 18 residues. In DNA, the CDR3 is TGTGCCAGCAGCTTTAGGGTTGGCGGGAGGGCGAACACCGGGGAGCTGTTTTTT. The encoded protein is CASSFRVGGRANTGELFF.

V gene TRBV6-4 combines with J gene TRBJ2-5; weak D call: TRBD2 (5 bases). The CDR3 has 14 residues. Trimming shortened V by 1 base and J by 1 base, and 7 bases separated the two germline ends. Germline values: CDR1 MRHNA, CDR2 SNTAGT. The CDR3 is CASSDCGLQETQYF. The CDR3 DNA reads TGTGCCAGCAGTGACTGCGGGCTCCAAGAGACCCAGTACTTC.

This sequence joins TRBV7-9 and TRBJ1-1, with TRBD1 as a possible D gene (5 bases). The CDR3 is made up of 14 amino acids. V was pared by 3 bases and J by 5 bases, with 13 bases between. Germline values: CDR1 SEHNR, CDR2 FQNEAQ (reference sequence). The CDR3 DNA sequence: TGTGCCAGCAGCTTGTTTGGGGGGGAGACTGAAGCTTTCTTT. This gives the protein CASSLFGGETEAFF.

This chain's CDR3 is CASREGATNEKLFF. In nucleotides, the CDR3 is TGTGCCAGCAGAGAGGGGGCAACTAATGAAAAACTGTTTTTT. The chain combines TRBV6-5 with TRBJ1-4, with a weak D call TRBD1 (6 bases). The V and J ends lost 6 bases and 0 bases respectively, with 8 bases between them. The germline V gene encodes CDR1 MNHEY and CDR2 SVGAGI. This CDR3 comprises 14 residues.

The rearrangement links TRBV7-2 to TRBJ1-2; 7 nucleotides match TRBD1. The CDR3 loop spans 15 amino acids. Germline V gene data show CDR1 as SGHTA and CDR2 as FQGNSA. V lost 5 bases and J lost 4; bases outside the gene matches: 10. Here the CDR3 reads CASSQNQGVGYGYTF. In nucleotides, the CDR3 is TGTGCCAGCAGCCAAAACCAGGGGGTGGGCTATGGCTACACCTTC.

The CDR3 DNA sequence: TGTGCCAGCAGTTTTGTTTCTAGTGGAATCCGGAAAGAGCAGTTCTTC. Its protein is CASSFVSSGIRKEQFF. The chain employs TRBV6-5 and TRBJ2-1; no reliable D call. CDR1 and CDR2 (germline): MNHEY, SVGAGI. V dropped 4 bases and J dropped 10 bases, with 23 bases sitting between them. The CDR3 spans 16 residues.

This rearrangement joins TRBV19 to TRBJ1-2, with a tentative D call TRBD1 (6 bases). The V and J ends lost 7 bases and 2 bases respectively, with 23 bases between them. The germline V gene encodes CDR1 LNHDA and CDR2 SQIVND (reference sequence). The CDR3 totals 17 residues. CDR3 in amino acids: CASTPPGQLSRNYGYTF. The CDR3 DNA reads as TGTGCCAGTACCCCTCCCGGACAGCTCTCCAGGAACTATGGCTACACCTTC.

There are a few counts of this clone. The V and J genes are TRBV5-4 and TRBJ1-6; a weak D match, TRBD1 (5 bases). V dropped 2 bases and J dropped 5 bases, with 14 bases sitting between them. CDR3 length: 16 residues. CDR1 and CDR2 (germline): SGHNT, YYREEE (reference sequence). The CDR3 bases are TGTGCCAGCAGCTTCTCCTACAACAGGAATAATTCACCCCTCCACTTT. Protein product: CASSFSYNRNNSPLHF.